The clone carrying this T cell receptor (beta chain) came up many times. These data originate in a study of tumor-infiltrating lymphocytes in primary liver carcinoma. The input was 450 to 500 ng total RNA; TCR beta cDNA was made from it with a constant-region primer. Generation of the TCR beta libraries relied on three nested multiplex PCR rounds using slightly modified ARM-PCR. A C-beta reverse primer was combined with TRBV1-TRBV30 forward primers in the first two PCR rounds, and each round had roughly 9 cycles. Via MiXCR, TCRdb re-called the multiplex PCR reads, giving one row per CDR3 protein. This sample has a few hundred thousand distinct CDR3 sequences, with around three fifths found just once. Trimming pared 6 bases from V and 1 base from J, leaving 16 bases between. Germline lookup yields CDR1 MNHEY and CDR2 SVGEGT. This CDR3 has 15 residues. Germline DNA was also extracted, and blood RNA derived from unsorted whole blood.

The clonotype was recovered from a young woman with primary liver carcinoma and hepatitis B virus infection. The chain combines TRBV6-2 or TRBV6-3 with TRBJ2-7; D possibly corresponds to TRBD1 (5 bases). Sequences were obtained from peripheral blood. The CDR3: CASSSRPGKSYEQYF. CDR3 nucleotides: TGTGCCAGCAGCTCCAGGCCAGGGAAGTCCTACGAGCAGTACTTC.